This TCR beta chain was sequenced during a study of T cell repertoires in cytomegalovirus infection. Study-wide results and caveats: It was HLA-C-restricted CMV-specific TCR beta clonotypes that dominated the response ex vivo.

V was cut by 6 bases and J by 4 bases, with 16 bases left in between. The germline V gene has CDR1 MNHNY and CDR2 SVGAGI (reference sequence). This CDR3 is built from 15 residues. TCRdb passed the reads through MiXCR, listing each CDR3 protein once. The table shows roughly 760,000 distinct CDR3 sequences, with 35% occurring only once. A note on this clonotype: What it binds is not known. The conserved phenylalanine or tryptophan normally closing the CDR3 is absent here, so this likely arose from a read error.

This chain joins TRBV6-6 and TRBJ1-5; D is unclear. The receptor was isolated from a human donor in good health (CMV status not recorded). Some clones in this sample may be carry-over from other donors' samples. Source material: PBMCs. CDR3 DNA sequence: TGTGCCAGCAGGTTGGGGTTTGAGGCAAATCAGCCCCAGCATTTG. Encoded protein: CASRLGFEANQPQHL.